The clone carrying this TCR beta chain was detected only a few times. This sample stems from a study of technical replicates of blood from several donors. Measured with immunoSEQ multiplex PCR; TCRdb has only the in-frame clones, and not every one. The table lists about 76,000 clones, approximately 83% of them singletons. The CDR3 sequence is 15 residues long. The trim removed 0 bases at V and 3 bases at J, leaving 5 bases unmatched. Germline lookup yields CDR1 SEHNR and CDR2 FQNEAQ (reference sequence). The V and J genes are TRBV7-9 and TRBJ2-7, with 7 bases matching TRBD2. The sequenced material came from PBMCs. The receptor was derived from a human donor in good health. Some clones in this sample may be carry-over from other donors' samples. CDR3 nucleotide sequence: TGTGCCAGCAGCTTAGCGGCGGGAGCCGGCTACGAGCAGTACTTC. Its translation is CASSLAAGAGYEQYF.